This T cell receptor beta chain was identified in a study of a mutant IDH1 vaccine in newly diagnosed glioma. For the study at large: Treated patients had a mean age of 40.4 years and a roughly 60% male, about 38% female split. Earlier treatment was radiotherapy, temozolomide, or both, with most getting both.

From germline, CDR1 is ENHRY and CDR2 SYGVKD. This CDR3 spans 16 amino acids. Unmatched junction bases numbered 7, after V lost 2 bases and J lost 4 bases. Data came from immunoSEQ multiplex PCR; TCRdb stores just in-frame clones and leaves some out. The data contain about 88,000 clones, about four fifths of them singletons. Documented time point: baseline, week 1 (first vaccination visit). Specified treatment: pre-vaccination baseline after standard-of-care therapy. Donors' newly diagnosed IDH1-mutant WHO grade 3 or 4 astrocytomas lacked nuclear ATRX. The material was PBMCs, obtained from a glioma patient treated with radiotherapy, temozolomide or both. The chain employs TRBV10-3 and TRBJ1-2; 10 nucleotides agree with TRBD1. The clonotype was recovered from a man in his forties with glioma. Some clones in this sample may be carry-over from other donors' samples. The CDR3 DNA reads TGTGCCATCAGTGAGCCCCGGGACAGGGGCTCCTATGGCTACACCTTC. Protein: CAISEPRDRGSYGYTF.